This entry features one T cell receptor beta chain sequence. This specimen belongs to a study of shared clonotypes between healthy human individuals. Assay used: immunoSEQ multiplex PCR; TCRdb lists only in-frame clones, some missing. The table records more than 2 million clones, approximately 95% of them present only once. The germline V gene encodes CDR1 DFQATT and CDR2 SNEGSKA (reference sequence). The CDR3 extends over 11 amino acids. The germline V and J ends were trimmed by 3 bases and 4 bases, with 6 bases remaining between them. Sequencing was performed on naive CD4+ T cells sorted from blood. Subset: CD45RA+ positively selected. V usage is TRBV20-1 and J usage is TRBJ1-2; D is unclear. This TCR derives from a man between 18 and 29 years old in good health. The CDR3 DNA is TGCAGTGCTAGGACGCCCTATGGCTACACCTTC. Translation: CSARTPYGYTF.